In its sample, the clone carrying this T cell receptor (beta chain) was seen once. The sample is drawn from a study of blood T cell repertoires in COVID-19. Original methodology: Estimated nucleated cell counts came from reference gene primer amplification. The assay was immunoSEQ multiplex PCR, and TCRdb's table has in-frame clones only and misses some. D and trimming come from the DNA, and the V and J calls and clone size come from that table. The sample holds approximately 25,000 clones; roughly four fifths are singletons and the top ten take 2.5%. This clonotype was obtained from a woman in her sixties or seventies with COVID-19, enrolled during active disease. The specimen was peripheral blood.

CDR3 nucleotide sequence: TGTGCCAGCAGAGGGGACAGGGGGACCACTGAAGCTTTCTTT. This gives the protein CASRGDRGTTEAFF. The chain recombines TRBV7-8 with TRBJ1-1, with 11 bases matching TRBD1. Losses at the gene ends were 6 bases for V and 4 bases for J; bases not matched to a gene: 4. This CDR3 region has 14 residues. In germline, CDR1 is SGHVS, CDR2 FQNEAQ.